This section outlines one TCR beta chain sequence together with its context. The CDR3 sequence is 15 residues long. Trimming removed 4 bases from V and 1 base from J, with 14 bases in between. From germline, CDR1 is SGHRS and CDR2 YFSETQ. The treatment: preoperative locoregional IRX-2 cytokine immunotherapy. Patients received preoperative, locoregional IRX-2 cytokine immunotherapy in a phase Ib study. The data were obtained in a study of preoperative IRX-2 immunotherapy in early breast cancer. Sequencing was performed with immunoSEQ multiplex PCR; in TCRdb, only in-frame clones are kept and a portion is missing. This table has around 95,000 clones, just over 85% appearing once.

The V and J genes are TRBV5-1 and TRBJ1-1; TRBD1 is a possible D gene (5 bases). The specimen was tumor tissue, collected after IRX-2 immunotherapy. The source is a human donor with breast cancer. CDR3 protein: CASSEQHGTNTEAFF. CDR3 nucleotides: TGCGCCAGCAGCGAACAACACGGGACGAACACTGAAGCTTTCTTT.